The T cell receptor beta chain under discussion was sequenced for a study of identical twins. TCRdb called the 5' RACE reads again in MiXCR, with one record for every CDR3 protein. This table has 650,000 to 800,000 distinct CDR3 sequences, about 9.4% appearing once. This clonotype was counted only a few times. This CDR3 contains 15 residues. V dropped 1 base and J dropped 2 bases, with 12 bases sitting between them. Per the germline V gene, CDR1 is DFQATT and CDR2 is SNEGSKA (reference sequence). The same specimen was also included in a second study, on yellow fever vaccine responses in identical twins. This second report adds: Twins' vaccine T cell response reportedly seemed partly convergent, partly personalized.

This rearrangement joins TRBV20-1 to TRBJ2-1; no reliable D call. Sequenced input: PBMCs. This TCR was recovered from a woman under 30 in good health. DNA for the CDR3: TGCAGTGCTAGAGGATTAGTATCCCCCTACAATGAGCAGTTCTTC. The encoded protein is CSARGLVSPYNEQFF.